Shown below are 10 T cell receptor beta chains from a single sample sequenced in a study of blood T cell repertoires in COVID-19. Here immunoSEQ multiplex PCR was the method, and the copy in TCRdb shows in-frame clones only, minus some. This sample has 130,000 or so clones, with about 86% found just once. Input material: PBMCs or T cells enriched from blood (not recorded which). The receptor source for this set is a man between 40 and 49 years old with acute COVID-19.

The chain links TRBV4-2 to TRBJ1-1, with D hard to call. V was shortened by 0 bases and J by 1 base, with 6 bases between the two germline ends. Germline V CDR1 and CDR2: LGHNA, YNFKEQ. The CDR3 contains 14 residues. This CDR3 is CASSQDRGNTEAFF. The DNA of the CDR3 is TGTGCCAGCAGCCAAGATCGAGGGAACACTGAAGCTTTCTTT.

As DNA, the CDR3 is TGTGCCAGCAGCCCACTTAGCGGGGGGGGAGATACGCAGTATTTT. Translated, it gives CASSPLSGGGDTQYF. The V and J genes are TRBV5-8 and TRBJ2-3, with 11 bases lining up with TRBD2. CDR3 size: 15 residues. Germline V gene data show CDR1 as SGHTS and CDR2 as YDEGEE. V trimming: 4 bases; J trimming: 5 bases; junction bases outside the gene matches: 6.

The gene calls are TRBV5-6 and TRBJ1-2; TRBD1 aligns across 7 bases. The CDR3 is made up of 15 amino acids. Trimming at V came to 0 bases and at J to 3 bases, leaving 5 bases not matched to a gene. The germline CDR1 and CDR2 sequences are SGHDT and YYEEEE. The DNA of the CDR3 is TGTGCCAGCAGCTTGGTTGGGACAGCCTACTATGGCTACACCTTC. This codes for CASSLVGTAYYGYTF.

Regarding this clone: This same CDR3 is encoded by further DNA sequences in the sample. The genes are TRBV18 and TRBJ1-1; D is possibly TRBD1 (5 bases). V lost 3 bases and J 4 bases, leaving 9 bases between the germline ends. The CDR3 extends over 13 amino acids. Germline lookup yields CDR1 KGHSH and CDR2 LQKENI. CDR3 bases: TGTGCCAGCTCACCCACAGGTGGCACTGAAGCTTTCTTT. As protein: CASSPTGGTEAFF.

The count of this clone is one. The chain carries TRBV3-1 (or the pseudogene TRBV3-2) and TRBJ1-2; no firm D call. The CDR3 contains 16 residues. CDR1 and CDR2 from the germline V gene are LGHDT and YNNKEL (reference sequence). Trimming cost V 0 bases and J 2 bases, with 13 bases left between them. The CDR3 nucleotides are TGTGCCAGCAGCCAAGAAGTAGCCAGGAGGAACTATGGCTACACCTTC. Translation: CASSQEVARRNYGYTF.

The rearrangement joins TRBV12-3 or TRBV12-4 to TRBJ1-5; D unclear. The length of the CDR3 is 13 residues. With 3 bases removed from V and 6 bases from J, the gap between germline ends came to 9 bases. The CDR3 sequence: CASSFSWAQPQHF. DNA for the CDR3: TGTGCCAGCAGTTTCTCCTGGGCTCAGCCCCAGCATTTT.

V gene TRBV19 combines with J gene TRBJ1-6; the D gene is possibly TRBD1 (5 bases). Trimming removed 10 bases at V and 6 bases at J, with 13 bases between. Germline V gene sequence: CDR1 LNHDA, CDR2 SQIVND (reference sequence). The CDR3 has 13 residues. The DNA of the CDR3 is TGTGCCACGCACCAGGGTATTAATTCACCCCTCCACTTT. Protein: CATHQGINSPLHF. The full variable domain, with the rest looked up from reference TRBV19 and TRBJ1-6, is DGGITQSPKYLFRKEGQNVTLSCEQNLNHDAMYWYRQDPGQGLRLIYYSQIVNDFQKGDIAEGYSVSREKKESFPLTVTSAQKNPTAFYLCATHQGINSPLHFGNGTRLTVT.

The genes are TRBV19 and TRBJ2-5; 8 nucleotides line up with TRBD2. Germline V gene sequence: CDR1 LNHDA, CDR2 SQIVND (reference sequence). The CDR3 is made up of 14 amino acids. The ends lost 7 bases at V and 5 bases at J; junction bases unmatched: 9. CDR3 sequence reads: CASMSGGLGETQYF. The CDR3 nucleotides read TGTGCCAGTATGAGCGGGGGCCTTGGGGAGACCCAGTACTTC.

V and J are TRBV24-1 and TRBJ2-5; 8 bases align to TRBD1. The ends lost 7 bases at V and 2 bases at J; junction bases unmatched: 5. This CDR3 has 14 amino acids. CDR1 and CDR2 (germline): KGHDR, SFDVKD. The CDR3 loop is CATSAGTGQETQYF. In DNA form, the CDR3 reads TGTGCCACCAGCGCGGGGACAGGACAAGAGACCCAGTACTTC.

This sequence joins TRBV12-5 and TRBJ2-7, with TRBD2 matching over 7 bases. V gave up 8 bases and J gave up 4 bases; unmatched junction bases: 8. CDR1 is LGHNT and CDR2 is FRNRAP in the germline V gene. The CDR3 loop spans 13 amino acids. The CDR3 region has the DNA TGTGCTAGTCGCGGGAGTCGTATTTACGAGCAGTACTTC. It encodes CASRGSRIYEQYF.